The 5 T cell receptor beta chains given below trace back to one sample, sequenced in a study of CD4+ T cells in melanoma. Assay used: immunoSEQ multiplex PCR; TCRdb lists only in-frame clones, some missing. The sample has about 140,000 clones, 85% to 95% seen once. These receptors all stem from a human donor with melanoma.

This chain connects TRBV18 to TRBJ2-3, with 7 bases matching TRBD2. The CDR3 spans 15 residues. The V gene end was trimmed by 6 bases and the J gene end by 2 bases; junction bases not matched to a gene: 8. The germline gives CDR1 KGHSH, CDR2 LQKENI. As DNA, the CDR3 is TGTGCCAGCTCTCGAGCCGGGGGGTCCACAGATACGCAGTATTTT. The encoded protein is CASSRAGGSTDTQYF.

In this sample, this clone turned up once. The genes are TRBV30 and TRBJ2-7; possible D gene TRBD2, 5 bases. Trimming removed 4 bases from V and 6 bases from J, with 22 bases in between. CDR3 size: 15 residues. From germline, CDR1 is GTSNPN and CDR2 SVGIG (reference sequence). The CDR3 sequence: CAWTPGSIPEGEQYF. The CDR3 nucleotides read TGTGCCTGGACCCCCGGGTCGATCCCCGAGGGCGAGCAGTACTTC.

This chain connects TRBV9 to TRBJ2-1; 10 nucleotides line up with TRBD2. The CDR3 runs 15 residues. V shed 4 bases, J shed 2 bases, and the junction held 3 bases outside the gene matches. The germline V gene encodes CDR1 SGDLS and CDR2 YYNGEE. CDR3 amino acids: CASSSSGGAYNEQFF. CDR3 nucleotides: TGTGCCAGCAGCTCTAGCGGGGGCGCCTACAATGAGCAGTTCTTC.

V and J are TRBV5-4 and TRBJ2-7; D unresolved. Looked up from germline, CDR1 is SGHNT and CDR2 is YYREEE (reference sequence). The CDR3 runs 14 residues. Between the trimmed V and J ends, which lost 0 bases and 2 bases, there was a span of 9 bases. CDR3 in DNA: TGTGCCAGCAGCTTGGGCCCTCTCCCCTACGAGCAGTACTTC. It encodes CASSLGPLPYEQYF.

The chain joins TRBV5-5 to TRBJ1-6; D is ambiguous. With 2 bases removed from V and 4 bases from J, the gap between germline ends came to 16 bases. The CDR3 runs to 17 residues. Germline V lookup: CDR1 SGHKS, CDR2 YYEKEE (reference sequence). The CDR3 spells CASSFPHSDSYNSPLHF. The CDR3 bases are TGTGCCAGCAGCTTTCCCCACTCCGATTCGTATAATTCACCCCTCCACTTT. Combining the CDR3 with reference TRBV5-5 and TRBJ1-6 gives the whole variable domain DAGVTQSPTHLIKTRGQQVTLRCSPISGHKSVSWYQQVLGQGPQFIFQYYEKEERGRGNFPDRFSARQFPNYSSELNVNALLLGDSALYLCASSFPHSDSYNSPLHFGNGTRLTVT.